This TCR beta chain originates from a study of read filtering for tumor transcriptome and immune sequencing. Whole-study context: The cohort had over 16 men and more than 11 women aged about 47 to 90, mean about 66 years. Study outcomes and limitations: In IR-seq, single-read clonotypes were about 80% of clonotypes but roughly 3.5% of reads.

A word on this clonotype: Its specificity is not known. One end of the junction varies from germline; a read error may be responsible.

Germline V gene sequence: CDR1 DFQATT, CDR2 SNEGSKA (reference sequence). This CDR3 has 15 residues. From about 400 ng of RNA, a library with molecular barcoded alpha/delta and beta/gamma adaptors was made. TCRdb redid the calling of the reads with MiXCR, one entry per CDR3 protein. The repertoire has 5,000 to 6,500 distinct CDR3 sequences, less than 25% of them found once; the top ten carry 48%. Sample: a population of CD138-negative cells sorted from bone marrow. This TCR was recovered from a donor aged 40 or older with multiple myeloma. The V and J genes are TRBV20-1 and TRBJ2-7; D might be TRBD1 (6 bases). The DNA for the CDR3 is TGCGGTGCCCCCGTCCAGGGGTCGACCTCCTACGAGCAGTACTTC. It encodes CGAPVQGSTSYEQYF.